Listed below are T cell receptor beta chains from one sample, sequenced in a study of blood T cell repertoires in COVID-19. Sequenced by immunoSEQ multiplex PCR; TCRdb stores in-frame clones only, minus some. The sample has under 300,000 clones; 70% to 90% are singletons. Sequences were obtained from PBMCs or T cells enriched from blood (not recorded which). These receptors came from a woman aged 45 to 65 who had recovered from COVID-19. Each CDR3 is given with its conserved first and last residue. Each record gives: clone size, J gene, D gene, V gene, CDR3 protein, CDR3 DNA. D genes are given only for firm matches. Where a row states a size, it is once, few, many or the class of an expanded clone; other rows omit it.

>NA|TRBJ2-6|TRBD1|TRBV7-9
CASSRRDRGYGANVLTF
TGTGCCAGCAGCCGACGGGACAGGGGGTATGGGGCCAACGTCCTGACTTTC
>NA|TRBJ2-3|TRBD2|TRBV7-2
CASSLEREDTQYF
TGTGCCAGCAGCTTGGAGCGGGAAGATACGCAGTATTTT
>NA|TRBJ2-5|TRBD1|TRBV6-5
CASRRQGALGTQYF
TGTGCCAGCAGGCGACAGGGGGCGTTGGGGACCCAGTACTTC
>NA|TRBJ2-7|NA|TRBV29-1
CSVEVPGYEQYF
TGCAGCGTTGAAGTTCCCGGGTACGAGCAGTACTTC
>few|TRBJ1-1|NA|TRBV13
CASSLGLPESEAFF
TGTGCCAGCAGCTTAGGACTACCGGAGAGCGAAGCTTTCTTT
>NA|TRBJ1-2|NA|TRBV2
CASSEDENYGYTF
TGTGCCAGCAGTGAAGACGAGAACTATGGCTACACCTTC
>NA|TRBJ1-4|NA|TRBV19
CASASTGLDEKLFF
TGTGCCAGTGCCTCCACAGGGCTGGACGAAAAACTGTTTTTT
>NA|TRBJ2-1|NA|TRBV5-4
CASSFDRNNEQFF
TGTGCCAGCAGCTTTGACAGGAACAATGAGCAGTTCTTC
>NA|TRBJ2-7|NA|TRBV3-1/TRBV3-2
CASSPLVSSYEQYF
TGTGCCAGCAGCCCTCTCGTGTCTTCCTACGAGCAGTACTTC
>NA|TRBJ1-5|NA|TRBV7-2
CASSLSAGLGRQPQHF
TGTGCCAGCAGCTTATCCGCAGGGTTAGGGCGGCAGCCCCAGCATTTT
>NA|TRBJ2-2|TRBD1|TRBV9
CASSGEGAVLGDTGELFF
TGTGCCAGCAGCGGAGAGGGGGCCGTTCTAGGGGACACCGGGGAGCTGTTTTTT
>few|TRBJ2-5|NA|TRBV18
CASSPQGGHKETQYF
TGTGCCAGCTCACCACAGGGGGGGCACAAAGAGACCCAGTACTTC
>NA|TRBJ2-7|NA|TRBV5-4
CASSLTGEQQYF
TGTGCCAGCAGCTTGACCGGGGAGCAGCAGTACTTC
>NA|TRBJ1-1|TRBD1|TRBV3-1/TRBV3-2
CASSPDRGNTEAFF
TGTGCCAGCAGCCCGGACAGGGGGAACACTGAAGCTTTCTTT
>NA|TRBJ1-3|NA|TRBV5-1
CASSSTPPRGVGNTIYF
TGCGCCAGCAGCAGTACCCCCCCCAGGGGAGTTGGAAACACCATATATTTT
>NA|TRBJ1-1|NA|TRBV5-5
CASSWEGQLNTEAFF
TGTGCCAGCAGCTGGGAGGGCCAACTGAACACTGAAGCTTTCTTT
>NA|TRBJ1-2|TRBD1|TRBV6-5
CASGAGGNYGYTF
TGTGCCAGCGGGGCAGGGGGCAACTATGGCTACACCTTC
>NA|TRBJ1-1|NA|TRBV10-3
CAISVTGGNTEAFF
TGTGCCATCAGTGTAACGGGGGGGAACACTGAAGCTTTCTTT
>NA|TRBJ1-5|TRBD1|TRBV28
CASTSGGVQGAQPQHF
TGTGCCAGCACCTCAGGGGGGGTACAGGGGGCACAGCCCCAGCATTTT
>NA|TRBJ2-3|TRBD2|TRBV2
CASSFREGYTDTQYF
TGTGCCAGCAGTTTCCGGGAGGGATACACAGATACGCAGTATTTT
>NA|TRBJ2-3|TRBD2|TRBV7-6
CASSRDSGRDTQYF
TGTGCCAGCAGCCGGGATAGCGGGAGGGATACGCAGTATTTT
>NA|TRBJ1-1|NA|TRBV4-1
CASSQDLWNTEAFF
TGCGCCAGCAGCCAAGATTTATGGAACACTGAAGCTTTCTTT
>once|TRBJ2-3|NA|TRBV12-3/TRBV12-4
CASSFRVEDTQYF
TGTGCCAGCAGTTTCAGGGTTGAAGATACGCAGTATTTT
>NA|TRBJ2-5|NA|TRBV18
CASSPPGAEQETQYF
TGTGCCAGCTCACCACCGGGAGCAGAACAAGAGACCCAGTACTTC
>few|TRBJ1-4|NA|TRBV21-1
CASSLGERGSRGVEKLFF
TGTGCCAGCAGCCTAGGGGAAAGAGGTTCGCGGGGGGTTGAAAAACTGTTTTTT
>NA|TRBJ2-5|TRBD2|TRBV6-5
CASRPVGLAGETQYF
TGTGCCAGCAGGCCCGTTGGGCTAGCGGGTGAGACCCAGTACTTC
>NA|TRBJ1-2|NA|TRBV30
CAWSRRVIYGYTF
TGTGCCTGGAGTAGGCGGGTAATCTATGGCTACACCTTC
>NA|TRBJ2-7|TRBD2|TRBV11-2
CASSLDPEGTRNF
TGTGCCAGCAGCTTAGATCCCGAGGGGACTAGGAACTTC
>once|TRBJ1-1|TRBD1|TRBV6-5
CASSYGTVTEAFF
TGTGCCAGCAGTTATGGGACAGTCACTGAAGCTTTCTTT
>few|TRBJ1-6|NA|TRBV27
CASSFGRSSSYNSPLHF
TGTGCCAGCAGTTTTGGCAGGTCGAGCTCCTATAATTCACCCCTCCACTTT
>NA|TRBJ1-2|TRBD1|TRBV19
CASSITFLRTGAGYTF
TGTGCCAGTAGTATCACTTTCCTCCGGACAGGGGCTGGCTACACCTTC
>NA|TRBJ1-5|NA|TRBV19
CASSHRDTNQPQHF
TGTGCCAGTAGTCACCGGGACACCAATCAGCCCCAGCATTTT
>NA|TRBJ2-2|TRBD1|TRBV2
CATDRGLGGELFF
TGTGCCACCGACAGGGGGCTTGGCGGGGAGCTGTTTTTT
>NA|TRBJ2-3|NA|TRBV10-3
CAISDPLGGTDTQYF
TGTGCCATCAGTGACCCTCTAGGAGGCACAGATACGCAGTATTTT
>NA|TRBJ2-3|NA|TRBV18
CASSGDYFLTDTQYF
TGTGCCAGCTCGGGAGATTACTTTCTCACAGATACGCAGTATTTT
>once|TRBJ2-7|NA|TRBV15
CATSRDPLLTYEQYF
TGTGCCACCAGCAGAGACCCACTTCTAACCTACGAGCAGTACTTC
>few|TRBJ1-3|NA|TRBV7-9
CASSLTEVAGNTIYF
TGTGCCAGCAGCCTTACCGAGGTGGCTGGAAACACCATATATTTT
>NA|TRBJ2-7|NA|TRBV27
CASSRSGDWYEQYF
TGTGCCAGCAGTCGTAGCGGAGACTGGTACGAGCAGTACTTC
>NA|TRBJ1-2|NA|TRBV18
CASSPGLGNYGYTF
TGTGCCAGCTCCCCGGGACTGGGGAACTATGGCTACACCTTC
>NA|TRBJ2-1|TRBD2|TRBV7-9
CASSLNLAGYEQFF
TGTGCCAGCAGCTTAAACCTAGCGGGATATGAGCAGTTCTTC
>NA|TRBJ1-2|TRBD1|TRBV9
CASSNPGTAYGYTF
TGTGCCAGCAGCAACCCCGGGACAGCCTATGGCTACACCTTC
>NA|TRBJ2-1|TRBD2|TRBV7-9
CASSLDRTSGYNEQFF
TGTGCCAGCAGCTTAGACCGGACTAGCGGCTACAATGAGCAGTTCTTC
>NA|TRBJ2-7|TRBD2|TRBV27
CASSLLVPSGRTSEQYF
TGTGCCAGCAGTTTACTCGTCCCTAGCGGGAGGACCAGCGAGCAGTACTTC
>once|TRBJ2-1|NA|TRBV28
CASSSRLTHTNEQFF
TGTGCCAGCAGTTCGCGACTTACCCATACCAATGAGCAGTTCTTC
>NA|TRBJ1-6|NA|TRBV28
CASSSQGTYNSPLHF
TGTGCCAGCAGTTCCCAGGGTACCTATAATTCACCCCTCCACTTT
>NA|TRBJ1-2|TRBD1|TRBV6-1
CASSERGTGAGYGYTF
TGTGCCAGCAGTGAGAGAGGGACAGGGGCCGGCTATGGCTACACCTTC